This TCR beta chain was documented in a study of tumor and adjacent non-tumor tissue in lung cancer. Study-level points and caveats: Tumor TCR diversity, when higher, was linked to shorter survival.

TCRbeta libraries were built with three rounds of nested PCR, modified from ARM-PCR. TCRdb independently ran MiXCR on the multiplex PCR reads; one entry per CDR3 protein. The table records 40,000 to 45,000 distinct CDR3 sequences, roughly 60% of them present only once. With respect to this clonotype: Its matching antigen is unknown. One end of the junction varies from germline; a read error may be responsible.

The template was RNA from unsorted bulk tissue. The normal lung tissue was taken more than 3 cm from the tumor edge. CDR3 size: 14 residues. Germline lookup yields CDR1 MNHEY and CDR2 SVGAGI. The TCR was taken from a man in his fifties or sixties with non-small cell lung cancer. The sequencing input was distant non-tumor lung tissue. The genes are TRBV6-5 and TRBJ1-4; 9 bases agree with TRBD1. This CDR3 reads CASSTGTGCKKLFF. For the CDR3, the DNA is TGTGCTAGCAGTACCGGGACAGGGTGCAAAAAACTGTTTTTT.